This TCR beta chain was observed in a study of technical replicates of blood from a few donors. The trim removed 3 bases at V and 15 bases at J, leaving 6 bases unmatched. CDR3 length equals 12 residues. From germline, CDR1 is MNHNS and CDR2 SASEGT. Profiling relied on immunoSEQ multiplex PCR, and the TCRdb table lists in-frame clones only, not all of them. The data show under 100,000 clones, about 94% seen once. The V and J genes are TRBV6-1 and TRBJ2-1; 9 nucleotides agree with TRBD1. The receptor was isolated from a human donor in good health. The sequencing input was T cells isolated from PBMCs. Here the CDR3 DNA reads TGTGCCAGCAGTGAGACGGGACAGGGAGCGTTCTTC. It translates to CASSETGQGAFF.